The 6 T cell receptor beta chains given below trace back to one sample, sequenced in a study of blood T cells in healthy people across ages. The authors ran a second PCR of 7 to 11 cycles using a sample-barcoded 5' primer and a J-beta primer mix. MiXCR was run by TCRdb on the 5' RACE reads, yielding one entry per CDR3 protein. The sample has some 790,000 distinct CDR3 sequences, around 26% seen once. The sequencing sample was made of blood. The source of these receptors is a woman older than 75 in good health.

As DNA, the CDR3 is TGTGCCAGCAGCTTACTTCGTCTCGGGACAGCCTACGGGCAGTACTTC. Encoded protein: CASSLLRLGTAYGQYF. The J gene is TRBJ2-5, the V gene TRBV7-9; the match to TRBD1 covers 7 bases. The germline V gene has CDR1 SEHNR and CDR2 FQNEAQ (reference sequence). This CDR3 region has 16 residues. Trimming cost V 2 bases and J 11 bases; bases outside gene matches: 17.

V gene TRBV29-1 combines with J gene TRBJ1-1; D unclear. There are 16 residues in the CDR3. CDR1 SQVTM and CDR2 ANQGSEA come from the germline V gene. With 5 bases removed from V and 6 bases from J, the gap between germline ends came to 25 bases. The CDR3: CSVSPTTFSYKAEAFF. The CDR3 DNA reads as TGCAGCGTTTCCCCCACGACGTTTTCCTATAAAGCTGAAGCTTTCTTT.

In regard to this clonotype: This may arise from a read error, as a much more abundant clone is one base away. The V and J genes are TRBV20-1 and TRBJ2-3; perhaps D is TRBD1 or TRBD2 (5 bases each). The CDR3 covers 12 residues. Germline V gene sequence: CDR1 DFQATT, CDR2 SNEGSKA (reference sequence). The CDR3 loop reads CRVKGRTDTQYF. CDR3 bases: TGCAGGGTTAAGGGACGCACAGATACGCAGTATTTT.

The chain uses TRBV7-9 and TRBJ2-7; maybe TRBD1 (5 bases). V dropped 3 bases and J dropped 5 bases, with 11 bases sitting between them. This CDR3 has 13 residues. The germline V gene encodes CDR1 SEHNR and CDR2 FQNEAQ (reference sequence). CDR3 loop: CASSFQGKNEQYF. The CDR3 DNA is TGTGCCAGCAGCTTTCAGGGAAAGAACGAGCAGTACTTC.

V gene TRBV4-2 combines with J gene TRBJ2-2; no definite D call. The CDR3 extends over 15 amino acids. Deletions cut 3 bases from V and 6 bases from J, with 14 bases between. Germline assignment: CDR1 LGHNA and CDR2 YNFKEQ. The CDR3: CASSQALYVAGELFF. The DNA for the CDR3 is TGTGCCAGCAGCCAGGCTCTTTATGTCGCCGGGGAGCTGTTTTTT.

The chain combines TRBV4-2 with TRBJ2-4, with a possible D match to TRBD2 (5 bases). There are 14 residues in the CDR3. Trimming pared 1 base from V and 13 bases from J, leaving 17 bases between. Germline V gene data show CDR1 as LGHNA and CDR2 as YNFKEQ. The CDR3 region has the DNA TGTGCCAGCAGCCAAGGTACAGCGAGGGAAACCCAGTACTTC. Translating it yields CASSQGTARETQYF.